The 30 T cell receptor beta chains given below trace back to one sample, sequenced in a study of T cells in Graves' hyperthyroidism and ophthalmopathy (dated by TCRdb to the late 2010s). To prepare the library, multiplex PCR was applied. Instrument on record: Illumina HiSeq 2000. The TCR beta CDR3 regions were amplified from RNA transcripts. For the first round of RT-PCR on the TCR CDR3, the HTBI primer set was used together with the Qiagen OneStep RT-PCR kit. TCRdb applied fastp at Q25 and MiXCR to the public reads, then kept only in-frame beta chains. When rows share a CDR3 protein, they turn into one entry using the most common DNA and genes. A total of some 350,000 distinct CDR3 sequences appear in this sample, over 12% of them only once. The ten largest clones take up approximately 19% of the sample. The source material was blood. The source is a woman aged 55-69 years with Graves' ophthalmopathy.

This clonotype was picked up many times. This chain joins TRBV4-1 and TRBJ2-5; 12 nucleotides match TRBD2. V gave up 1 base and J gave up 5 bases; unmatched junction bases: 5. This CDR3 has 16 residues. Per the germline V gene, CDR1 is MGHRA and CDR2 is YSYEKL. For the CDR3, the DNA is TGCGCCAGCAGCCAAGCTAGCGGGAGGGAGGGCGAGACCCAGTACTTC. Its translation: CASSQASGREGETQYF.

Remarks on this clonotype: Sequence at one end of the junction differs from germline and may be a read error. V is TRBV18 and J is TRBJ2-3; D might be TRBD2 (5 bases). CDR3 size: 15 residues. Per germline, CDR1 KGHSH and CDR2 LQKENI. CDR3 nucleotides: TGTGCCAGCTCACCGACCGGGATTGGCACAGATGCGCAGTATTTT. Its protein is CASSPTGIGTDAQYF. Combining the CDR3 with reference TRBV18 and TRBJ2-3 gives the whole variable domain NAGVMQNPRHLVRRRGQEARLRCSPMKGHSHVYWYRQLPEEGLKFMVYLQKENIIDESGMPKERFSAEFPKEGPSILRIQQVVRGDSAAYFCASSPTGIGTDAQYFGPGTRLTVL.

This clonotype has a count of ten or more. This sequence joins TRBV20-1 and TRBJ2-1; 8 bases align to TRBD2. Germline CDR1 DFQATT, CDR2 SNEGSKA (reference sequence). The CDR3 contains 20 residues. V shed 4 bases and J 3 bases; nucleotides not matched to a gene: 23. In DNA form, the CDR3 reads TGCAGTGCTATGGGGGAGGGAGGACCGAGGACTAGCTATTTCTACAATGAGCAGTTCTTC. Amino acids: CSAMGEGGPRTSYFYNEQFF.

This clonotype was counted between two and nine times. The rearrangement uses TRBV5-6 and TRBJ2-1; unclear D gene. The germline V gene has CDR1 SGHDT and CDR2 YYEEEE. The CDR3 has 11 amino acids. V gave up 6 bases and J gave up 10 bases, with 11 bases separating them. The CDR3 bases are TGTGCCAGCACCCTGAGAAGCGAGCAGTTCTTC. As protein: CASTLRSEQFF.

In regard to this clonotype: At one boundary the junction diverges from the germline segment, which might be a read error. The chain carries TRBV7-9 and TRBJ2-2, with D possibly matching TRBD2 (5 bases). This CDR3 is built from 17 residues. Germline V lookup: CDR1 SEHNR, CDR2 FQNEAQ (reference sequence). The CDR3 reads CSSSSGWSGMDTGELFF. CDR3 in DNA: TGTTCCAGCAGCTCAGGCTGGTCGGGGATGGACACCGGGGAGCTGTTTTTT.

Only a few counts were recorded for this clonotype. The V and J genes are TRBV7-2 and TRBJ2-1, with a weak D call TRBD2 (6 bases). V lost 8 bases and J 8 bases, leaving 16 bases between the germline ends. CDR1 is SGHTA, CDR2 FQGNSA, per germline. The CDR3 extends over 13 amino acids. The CDR3 sequence: CASYPRGGDEQFF. The CDR3 DNA follows: TGTGCCAGCTATCCAAGAGGCGGGGATGAGCAGTTCTTC.

Concerning this clonotype itself: The junction departs from the called germline gene at one end, perhaps through a read error. This chain links TRBV28 with TRBJ2-1; 8 bases are a match to TRBD1. The CDR3 totals 13 residues. CDR1 is MDHEN, CDR2 SYDVKM, per germline. The CDR3 sequence is CVSSLNRGNEQFF. CDR3 nucleotide sequence: TGTGTCAGCAGTTTAAACAGGGGGAATGAGCAGTTCTTC.

This clonotype was counted many times. The chain is built from TRBV28 and TRBJ2-2; D is undetermined. The CDR3 is 13 amino acids. Germline lookup yields CDR1 MDHEN and CDR2 SYDVKM. V lost 5 bases, J lost 6 bases, and 10 bases lay in between. The CDR3 here is CASSATLSGELFF. The CDR3 DNA follows: TGTGCCAGCAGTGCTACGCTTTCCGGGGAGCTGTTTTTT.

This clonotype has ten or more counts. The chain employs TRBV6-2 or TRBV6-3 and TRBJ2-7; D unclear. CDR3 length equals 13 residues. The V gene's germline CDR1 is MNHEY and CDR2 SVGEGT. Trimming stripped 6 bases from V and 1 base from J, with 10 bases between. CDR3 nucleotide sequence: TGTGCCAGCAGCCAGACACCGTCCTACGAGCAGTACTTC. Its translation: CASSQTPSYEQYF.

This clonotype has only a few counts. The chain carries TRBV24-1 and TRBJ2-5, with 8 bases identical to TRBD2. Germline trimming cut 4 bases from V and 4 bases from J; bases unmatched to any gene: 7. The CDR3 is made up of 15 amino acids. CDR1 KGHDR and CDR2 SFDVKD come from the germline V gene. This CDR3 is CATSEAGTSAETQYF. The DNA of the CDR3 is TGTGCCACCAGTGAGGCCGGGACTAGTGCAGAGACCCAGTACTTC.

Many counts were recorded for this clonotype. The chain employs TRBV6-1 and TRBJ2-5; 11 nucleotides line up with TRBD1. The CDR3 is made up of 15 amino acids. CDR1 MNHNS and CDR2 SASEGT come from the germline V gene. The V segment lost 6 bases and the J segment 4 bases; nucleotides outside the gene matches: 7. CDR3 sequence (DNA): TGTGCCAGCAGCGATCGGACAGGGGGCACAGAGACCCAGTACTTC. Translated, it gives CASSDRTGGTETQYF.

The chain combines TRBV28 with TRBJ2-7; D is uncertain. V lost 3 bases, J lost 6 bases, and 12 bases lay in between. CDR3 length equals 13 residues. CDR1 is MDHEN, CDR2 SYDVKM, per germline. CDR3 sequence: CASSLSPQVEQYF. The CDR3 nucleotides read TGTGCCAGCAGTTTGTCCCCCCAGGTCGAGCAGTACTTC.

This clonotype has a handful of counts. The chain carries TRBV19 and TRBJ1-2; D call uncertain. The length of the CDR3 is 16 residues. Trimming took off 4 bases at V and 6 bases at J, with 21 bases between the two ends. Germline V gene lookup returns CDR1 LNHDA and CDR2 SQIVND (reference sequence). The DNA for the CDR3 is TGTGCCAGTAGTACGACCAAGCAGGCAGGCACGAATGGCTACACCTTC. Protein product: CASSTTKQAGTNGYTF. The full variable domain, rest sourced from reference TRBV19 and TRBJ1-2, is DGGITQSPKYLFRKEGQNVTLSCEQNLNHDAMYWYRQDPGQGLRLIYYSQIVNDFQKGDIAEGYSVSREKKESFPLTVTSAQKNPTAFYLCASSTTKQAGTNGYTFGSGTRLTVV.

This clonotype was picked up a small number of times. Here the CDR3 DNA reads TGCGCCAGCAGCAGTATGGGGGGAAACACCATATATTTT. It specifies CASSSMGGNTIYF. This sequence joins TRBV5-1 and TRBJ1-3, with D hard to call. Trimming left V 4 bases short and J 4 bases short, with 9 bases between. The CDR3 has 13 residues. Germline values: CDR1 SGHRS, CDR2 YFSETQ.

This clonotype has ten or more counts. This sequence joins TRBV2 and TRBJ2-3, with D possibly TRBD2 on 5 matching bases. The CDR3 spans 16 residues. Trimming cost V 1 base and J 2 bases, with 13 bases left between them. Germline loops: CDR1 SNHLY, CDR2 FYNNEI. The CDR3 region is CASSEVGLEYTDTQYF. In DNA, the CDR3 is TGTGCCAGCAGTGAAGTAGGACTGGAGTACACAGATACGCAGTATTTT. The variable domain in full, completed from reference TRBV2 and TRBJ2-3, reads EPEVTQTPSHQVTQMGQEVILRCVPISNHLYFYWYRQILGQKVEFLVSFYNNEISEKSEIFDDQFSVERPDGSNFTLKIRSTKLEDSAMYFCASSEVGLEYTDTQYFGPGTRLTVL.

This clonotype was counted ten times or more. The chain employs TRBV7-8 and TRBJ2-7; D might be TRBD2 (6 bases). The CDR3 is 14 residues long. CDR1 SGHVS and CDR2 FQNEAQ come from the germline V gene. V gave up 3 bases and J gave up 4 bases, with 13 bases separating them. The CDR3 region is CASSFAKGRYEQYF. The CDR3 DNA reads as TGTGCCAGCAGCTTCGCGAAGGGGAGGTACGAGCAGTACTTC. Full variable domain (rest looked up from reference TRBV7-8 and TRBJ2-7): GAGVSQSPRYKVAKRGQDVALRCDPISGHVSLFWYQQALGQGPEFLTYFQNEAQLDKSGLPSDRFFAERPEGSVSTLKIQRTQQEDSAVYLCASSFAKGRYEQYFGPGTRLTVT.

The chain carries TRBV5-1 and TRBJ1-2, with D uncertain. The germline V and J ends were trimmed by 4 bases and 2 bases, with 15 bases remaining between them. This CDR3 is 15 amino acids long. In germline, CDR1 is SGHRS, CDR2 YFSETQ. The DNA of the CDR3 is TGCGCCAGCAGCCAGGACGGAGTTCTAAACTATGGCTACACCTTC. Protein product: CASSQDGVLNYGYTF.

This chain links TRBV7-9 with TRBJ2-2, with 7 bases fitting TRBD2. This CDR3 has 13 residues. J gave up 5 bases and V 7 bases, and 4 bases lay outside the gene matches. CDR1 and CDR2 from the germline V gene are SEHNR and FQNEAQ (reference sequence). Here the CDR3 reads CASKGLTTGELFF. The CDR3 region has the DNA TGTGCCAGCAAGGGACTAACTACCGGGGAGCTGTTTTTT.

This clonotype came up many times. The V and J genes are TRBV2 and TRBJ2-1; the match to TRBD2 covers 9 bases. The CDR3 runs to 16 residues. V shed 3 bases and J 4 bases; nucleotides not matched to a gene: 7. The V gene's germline CDR1 is SNHLY and CDR2 FYNNEI. In DNA, the CDR3 is TGTGCCAGCAGTGAGTATCCGCTAGCGGGGTACAATGAGCAGTTCTTC. Protein product: CASSEYPLAGYNEQFF.

This clonotype was found many times. CDR3 region: CASSASGLAKSYEQYF. The CDR3 nucleotides read TGCGCCAGCAGCGCGTCGGGACTAGCGAAATCCTACGAGCAGTACTTC. This chain links TRBV5-1 with TRBJ2-7; the match to TRBD2 covers 10 bases. The CDR3 loop spans 16 amino acids. Germline V lookup: CDR1 SGHRS, CDR2 YFSETQ. V lost 4 bases, J lost 1 base, and 8 bases stayed unmatched.

Many counts were recorded for this clonotype. This chain connects TRBV11-2 to TRBJ2-7; the D gene is possibly TRBD1 (6 bases). There are 15 residues in the CDR3. V gave up 1 base and J gave up 4 bases, with 14 bases separating them. Germline lookup yields CDR1 SGHAT and CDR2 FQNNGV. This chain's CDR3 is CASSLARSQGYEQYF. CDR3 nucleotides: TGTGCCAGCAGCTTAGCTCGCTCACAGGGATACGAGCAGTACTTC.

The CDR3 DNA is TGCGCCAGCAGCGGGGGGGACAGTTTCAAAAACATTCAGTACTTC. Amino acids: CASSGGDSFKNIQYF. The chain links TRBV5-1 to TRBJ2-4; perhaps D is TRBD1 or TRBD2 (7 bases each). Trimming took 4 bases from V and 3 from J, leaving 14 bases between them. The CDR3 has 15 residues. CDR1 is SGHRS and CDR2 is YFSETQ in the germline V gene. The full variable domain, rest sourced from reference TRBV5-1 and TRBJ2-4, is KAGVTQTPRYLIKTRGQQVTLSCSPISGHRSVSWYQQTPGQGLQFLFEYFSETQRNKGNFPGRFSGRQFSNSRSEMNVSTLELGDSALYLCASSGGDSFKNIQYFGAGTRLSVL.

This clonotype was picked up many times. The chain couples TRBV24-1 to TRBJ2-3; possible D gene TRBD2, 6 bases. Trimming took off 4 bases at V and 4 bases at J, with 14 bases between the two ends. This CDR3 is 15 amino acids long. Germline V lookup: CDR1 KGHDR, CDR2 SFDVKD. Written as DNA, the CDR3 is TGTGCCACCAGTGACCCCGGGACTTCAGCAGATACGCAGTATTTT. Residues: CATSDPGTSADTQYF.

This clonotype was detected only a few times. V and J are TRBV9 and TRBJ2-7; D may be TRBD2 (6 bases). Per the germline V gene, CDR1 is SGDLS and CDR2 is YYNGEE. The V gene lost 4 bases and the J gene lost 9 bases, with 20 bases spanning the gap. CDR3 size: 14 residues. CDR3 amino acids: CASSPGGLARLQYF. The CDR3 DNA reads as TGTGCCAGCAGCCCAGGTGGGCTAGCGCGCCTGCAGTACTTC.

A note on this clonotype: It may be a read error: a sequence one base away is much more abundant. This chain connects TRBV5-1 to TRBJ2-1; 7 nucleotides align to TRBD1. Germline V lookup: CDR1 SGHRS, CDR2 YFSETQ. V was clipped by 3 bases and J by 2 bases; unmatched bases: 5. This CDR3 is 15 amino acids long. CDR3 coding DNA: TGCGCCAGCAGCTCCCCGGGACAGCCCTACAATGAGCAGTTCTTC. This encodes CASSSPGQPYNEQFF.

This clonotype was found a few times. The gene calls are TRBV19 and TRBJ2-5, with 7 bases lining up with TRBD2. Germline CDR1 reads LNHDA; CDR2 reads SQIVND (reference sequence). The CDR3 runs to 13 residues. The J segment lost 7 bases and the V segment lost 9 bases, leaving 11 bases of the junction unmatched. This chain's CDR3 is CASSGLDIGTQYF. The CDR3 nucleotides read TGTGCCAGCTCAGGACTAGATATAGGGACCCAGTACTTC.

In this sample, this clonotype turned up many times. The chain joins TRBV11-2 to TRBJ1-1; a possible D gene is TRBD1 (5 bases). The CDR3 consists of 17 residues. The germline V and J ends were trimmed by 3 bases and 3 bases, with 20 bases remaining between them. CDR1 and CDR2 (germline): SGHAT, FQNNGV. This chain's CDR3 is CASSFLSWGTRDTEAFF. The CDR3 coding sequence is TGTGCCAGCAGCTTTCTTTCGTGGGGGACTCGCGACACTGAAGCTTTCTTT.

As for this clonotype: A single base separates this from a much larger clone, so it may be a read error. This chain connects TRBV7-3 to TRBJ2-5; TRBD1 matches 9 bases. This CDR3 region has 16 residues. Germline V gene data show CDR1 as SGHTA and CDR2 as FQGTGA. The junction had 12 bases not matched to a gene; V was cut back by 5 bases and J by 5 bases. The CDR3 sequence is CASSRSVTGGYETQYF. For the CDR3, the DNA is TGTGCCAGCAGCCGAAGTGTGACAGGGGGATACGAGACCCAGTACTTC.

This clonotype was counted many times. The chain links TRBV3-1 to TRBJ1-2; a weak D match, TRBD1 (6 bases). V was pared by 0 bases and J by 5 bases, with 7 bases between. The CDR3 length is 13 residues. Germline V gene lookup returns CDR1 LGHDT and CDR2 YNNKEL (reference sequence). The CDR3, as DNA: TGTGCCAGCAGCCAAGACCAGGGGTATGGCTACACCTTC. It is translated as CASSQDQGYGYTF.

This clonotype was counted a few times. V and J are TRBV4-1 and TRBJ2-1; no reliable D call. V lost 8 bases, J lost 6 bases, and 11 bases lay in between. CDR1 MGHRA and CDR2 YSYEKL come from the germline V gene. The CDR3 spans 12 residues. CDR3 bases: TGCGCCAGCGGCACACTCTCCAATGAGCAGTTCTTC. Translated, it gives CASGTLSNEQFF.